Listed below are T cell receptor beta chains from one sample, sequenced in a study of shared clonotypes between healthy human individuals. Assay: immunoSEQ multiplex PCR; the TCRdb copy retains only in-frame clones and omits some. The sample contains some 1,600,000 clones, 95% to 99% of which appear only once. Input material: naive CD4+ T cells sorted from blood. The receptors derive from a man aged 30 to 45 in good health. The CDR3 runs from the conserved cysteine through the conserved F or W. The order of the fields is V gene, D gene, J gene, clone size, CDR3 DNA, CDR3 protein. D genes are given only for firm matches. Clone size appears in some rows only: once, few, many, or a class for an expanded clone.

V: TRBV9
D: TRBD2
J: TRBJ2-2
size: NA
DNA: TGTGCCAGCAGCGTTCAAGGGCGGGAGGGGAACGGGGAGCTGTTTTTT
CDR3: CASSVQGREGNGELFF

V: TRBV2
D: NA
J: TRBJ1-2
size: NA
DNA: TGTGCCAGCAGTGGGGTGGGGGCCGATGGCTACACCTTC
CDR3: CASSGVGADGYTF

V: TRBV2
D: TRBD1
J: TRBJ1-5
size: once
DNA: TGTGCCAGCAGGGACGGGACAGTTAGCAATCAGCCCCAGCATTTT
CDR3: CASRDGTVSNQPQHF

V: TRBV9
D: NA
J: TRBJ2-7
size: NA
DNA: TGTGCCAGCAGCGTGGGGACCGGGCGGGTCTCCTACGAGCAGTACTTC
CDR3: CASSVGTGRVSYEQYF

V: TRBV28
D: NA
J: TRBJ1-5
size: NA
DNA: TGTGCCACGCAAAAGGGGAACTTGGGCCAGCCCCAGCATTTT
CDR3: CATQKGNLGQPQHF

V: TRBV5-1
D: TRBD2
J: TRBJ2-7
size: NA
DNA: TGCGCCAGCAGCCTGCTAGCGGGCAACTCCTACGAGCAGTACTTC
CDR3: CASSLLAGNSYEQYF

V: TRBV7-3
D: TRBD2
J: TRBJ2-1
size: NA
DNA: TGTGCCAGCAGCGAGAGCGGGACCTCCTACAATGAGCAGTTCTTC
CDR3: CASSESGTSYNEQFF

V: TRBV5-4
D: NA
J: TRBJ1-1
size: NA
DNA: TGTGCCAGCAGCTTGCTGCACAGGGACACTGAAGCTTTCTTT
CDR3: CASSLLHRDTEAFF

V: TRBV5-4
D: TRBD1
J: TRBJ1-5
size: NA
DNA: TGTGCCAGCAGCTTCCAGGGGGCCAATCAGCCCCAGCATTTT
CDR3: CASSFQGANQPQHF

V: TRBV11-2
D: NA
J: TRBJ1-1
size: NA
DNA: TGTGCCAGCAACGCCCATACGACAGGGAACACTGAAGCTTTCTTT
CDR3: CASNAHTTGNTEAFF

V: TRBV2
D: NA
J: TRBJ1-1
size: NA
DNA: TGTGCCACCACCCGGACAGAGGAAGCTTTCTTT
CDR3: CATTRTEEAFF

V: TRBV7-2
D: NA
J: TRBJ1-1
size: NA
DNA: TGTGCCAGCAGCTTAGCAGGACAGTTGAACACTGAAGCTTTCTTT
CDR3: CASSLAGQLNTEAFF

V: TRBV30
D: NA
J: TRBJ1-2
size: NA
DNA: TGTGCCTGGAGTGTCCGGGGGGTTTATCCCTATGGCTACACCTTC
CDR3: CAWSVRGVYPYGYTF

V: TRBV28
D: NA
J: TRBJ2-2
size: NA
DNA: TGTGCCAGCAGTTGGGGGGGGCTCAGGCCCGGGGAGCTGTTTTTT
CDR3: CASSWGGLRPGELFF

V: TRBV9
D: NA
J: TRBJ2-1
size: NA
DNA: TGTGCCAGCAGCGTACCCGGGGAGAATGAGCAGTTCTTC
CDR3: CASSVPGENEQFF

V: TRBV28
D: NA
J: TRBJ1-1
size: NA
DNA: TGTGCCAGCAGAGAAGGATATATGAACACTGAAGCTTTCTTT
CDR3: CASREGYMNTEAFF

V: TRBV19
D: NA
J: TRBJ2-7
size: NA
DNA: TGTGCCACCCGGAAGGTGGGGGCCTACGAGCAGTACTTC
CDR3: CATRKVGAYEQYF

V: TRBV9
D: TRBD1
J: TRBJ1-1
size: NA
DNA: TGTGCCAGCAGCGTACAGGGGGAGCTTGGTGAAGCTTTCTTT
CDR3: CASSVQGELGEAFF

V: TRBV5-1
D: NA
J: TRBJ2-2
size: once
DNA: TGCGCCAGCAATTCTCAGGGTGGGCAGGAGCTGTTTTTT
CDR3: CASNSQGGQELFF

V: TRBV19
D: NA
J: TRBJ1-1
size: NA
DNA: TGTGCCAGTATAGGCAGGGTGAACACTGAAGCTTTCTTT
CDR3: CASIGRVNTEAFF

V: TRBV5-1
D: TRBD1
J: TRBJ2-1
size: NA
DNA: TGCGCCAGCAGGTCGGGGACAGGGTGGGGGAACAATGAGCAGTTCTTC
CDR3: CASRSGTGWGNNEQFF

V: TRBV5-1
D: TRBD1
J: TRBJ2-1
size: NA
DNA: TGCGCCAGCAGCGTAGGGGGACAGGGGATATACAATGAGCAGTTCTTC
CDR3: CASSVGGQGIYNEQFF